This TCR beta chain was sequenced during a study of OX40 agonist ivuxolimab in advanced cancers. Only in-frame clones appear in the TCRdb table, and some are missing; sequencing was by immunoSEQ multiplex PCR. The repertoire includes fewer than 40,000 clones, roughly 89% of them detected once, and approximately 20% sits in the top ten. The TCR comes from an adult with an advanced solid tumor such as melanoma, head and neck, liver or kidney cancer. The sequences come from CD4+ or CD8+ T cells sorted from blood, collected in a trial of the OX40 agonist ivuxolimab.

The CDR3 protein is CASSVRTGGDNYGYTF. The CDR3 DNA reads TGTGCCAGCAGCGTCCGGACAGGGGGCGACAACTATGGCTACACCTTC. The chain uses TRBV9 and TRBJ1-2; 11 bases map to TRBD1. Per germline, CDR1 SGDLS and CDR2 YYNGEE. V was pared by 2 bases and J by 2 bases, with 5 bases of the junction left unmatched. The CDR3 sequence is 16 residues long.